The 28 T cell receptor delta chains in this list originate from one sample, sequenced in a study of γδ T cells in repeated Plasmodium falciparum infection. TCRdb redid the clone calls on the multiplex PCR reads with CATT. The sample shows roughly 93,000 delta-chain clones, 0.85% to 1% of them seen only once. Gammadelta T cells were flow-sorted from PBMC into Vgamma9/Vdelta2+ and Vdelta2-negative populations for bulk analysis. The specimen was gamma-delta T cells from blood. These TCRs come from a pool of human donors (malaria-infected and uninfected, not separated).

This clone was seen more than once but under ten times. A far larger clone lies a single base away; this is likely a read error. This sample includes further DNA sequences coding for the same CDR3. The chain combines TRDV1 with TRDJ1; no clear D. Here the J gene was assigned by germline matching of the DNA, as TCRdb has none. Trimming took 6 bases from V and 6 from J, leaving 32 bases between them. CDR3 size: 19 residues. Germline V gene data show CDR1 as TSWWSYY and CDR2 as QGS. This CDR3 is CALGRSLKARERLRYKLIF. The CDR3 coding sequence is TGTGCTCTTGGCAGGTCCCTGAAGGCCCGGGAGCGTCTAAGATATAAACTCATCTTT.

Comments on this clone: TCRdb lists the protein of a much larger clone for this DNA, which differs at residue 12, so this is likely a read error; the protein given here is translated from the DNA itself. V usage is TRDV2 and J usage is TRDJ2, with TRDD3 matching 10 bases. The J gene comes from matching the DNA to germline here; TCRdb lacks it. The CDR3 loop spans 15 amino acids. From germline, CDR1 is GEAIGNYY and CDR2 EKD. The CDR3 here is CACDVLGDLTARLFF. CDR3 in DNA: TGTGCCTGTGACGTACTGGGGGATTTGACAGCACGACTCTTCTTT.

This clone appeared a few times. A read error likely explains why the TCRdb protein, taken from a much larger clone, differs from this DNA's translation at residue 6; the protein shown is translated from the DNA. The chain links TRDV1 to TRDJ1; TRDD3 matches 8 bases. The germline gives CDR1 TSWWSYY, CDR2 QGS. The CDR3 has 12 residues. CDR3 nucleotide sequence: TGTGCTCTGGGGGATATGGACGATAAACTCATCTTT. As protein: CALGDMDDKLIF.

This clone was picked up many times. The CDR3 nucleotides read TGTGCTCTTGGGGAACGAGTAAGAAAGGGCATTGCTGGGGGATATTTCCAGTCCAGACCCCTGATCTTT. It encodes CALGERVRKGIAGGYFQSRPLIF. This rearrangement joins TRDV1 to TRDJ4; 10 nucleotides match TRDD3. V was pared by 1 base and J by 0 bases, with 26 bases of the junction left unmatched. This CDR3 has 23 amino acids. Germline lookup yields CDR1 TSWWSYY and CDR2 QGS.

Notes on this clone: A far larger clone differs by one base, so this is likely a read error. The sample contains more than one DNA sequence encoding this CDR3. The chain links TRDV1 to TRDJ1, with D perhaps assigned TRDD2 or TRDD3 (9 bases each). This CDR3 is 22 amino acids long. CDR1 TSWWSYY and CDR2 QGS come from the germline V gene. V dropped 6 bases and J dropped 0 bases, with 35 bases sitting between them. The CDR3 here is CALGDTLPTALAGGSYTDKLIF. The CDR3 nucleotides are TGTGCTCTTGGAGACACCCTTCCTACGGCCTTGGCTGGGGGATCGTACACCGATAAACTCATCTTT.

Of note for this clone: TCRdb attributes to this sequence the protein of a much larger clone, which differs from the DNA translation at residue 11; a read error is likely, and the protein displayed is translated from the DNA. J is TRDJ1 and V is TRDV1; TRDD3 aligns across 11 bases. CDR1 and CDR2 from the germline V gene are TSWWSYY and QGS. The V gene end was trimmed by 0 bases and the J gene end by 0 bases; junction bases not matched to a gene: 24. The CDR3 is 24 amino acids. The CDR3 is CALGELGRETALLGDNGNTDKLIF. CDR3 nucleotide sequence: TGTGCTCTTGGGGAACTAGGAAGGGAGACGGCCTTACTGGGGGATAATGGGAACACCGATAAACTCATCTTT.

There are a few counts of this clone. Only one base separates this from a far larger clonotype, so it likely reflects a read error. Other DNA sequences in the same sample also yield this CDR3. CDR3 in DNA: TGTGCTCTTGGGAGACCTTCAGTACTGGGAGATTACACCGATAAACTCATCTTT. Encoded protein: CALGRPSVLGDYTDKLIF. The rearrangement joins TRDV1 to TRDJ1, with D perhaps matching TRDD3 (6 bases). The length of the CDR3 is 18 residues. Deletions cut 5 bases from V and 0 bases from J, with 22 bases between. CDR1 is TSWWSYY, CDR2 QGS, per germline.

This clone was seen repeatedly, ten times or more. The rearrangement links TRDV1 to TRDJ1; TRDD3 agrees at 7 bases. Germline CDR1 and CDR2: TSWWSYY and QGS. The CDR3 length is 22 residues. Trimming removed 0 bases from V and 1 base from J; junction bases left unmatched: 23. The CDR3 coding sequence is TGTGCTCTTGGGGAACTATCAATCCCGGCACCAGTGCTGGGGGGCCCCACCGATAAACTCATCTTT. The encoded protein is CALGELSIPAPVLGGPTDKLIF.

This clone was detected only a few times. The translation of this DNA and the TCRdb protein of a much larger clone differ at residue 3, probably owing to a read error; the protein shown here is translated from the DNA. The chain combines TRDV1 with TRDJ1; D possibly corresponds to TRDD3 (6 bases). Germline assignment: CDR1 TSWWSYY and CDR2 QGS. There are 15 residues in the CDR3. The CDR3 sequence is CAPGSTYPLGDKLIF. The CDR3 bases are TGTGCTCCTGGGTCCACTTACCCGCTGGGGGATAAACTCATCTTT.

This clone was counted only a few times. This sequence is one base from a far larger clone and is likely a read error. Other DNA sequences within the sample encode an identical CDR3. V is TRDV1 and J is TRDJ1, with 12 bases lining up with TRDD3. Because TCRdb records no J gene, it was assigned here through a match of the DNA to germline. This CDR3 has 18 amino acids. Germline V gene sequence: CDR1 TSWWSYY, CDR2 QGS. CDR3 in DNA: TGCGCTCTTGGGATCCAGCTGGGGGATACGCTTCATCCACCGAAACTCATCTTT. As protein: CALGIQLGDTLHPPKLIF.

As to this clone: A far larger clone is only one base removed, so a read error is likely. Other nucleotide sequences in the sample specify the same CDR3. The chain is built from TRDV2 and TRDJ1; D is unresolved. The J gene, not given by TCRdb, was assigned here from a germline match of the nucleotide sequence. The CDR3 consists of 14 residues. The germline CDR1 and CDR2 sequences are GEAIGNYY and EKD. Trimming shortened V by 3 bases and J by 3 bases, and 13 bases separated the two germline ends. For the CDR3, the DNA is TGTGCCTGTGACCTAATCATGAGGGCCGATAAACTCATCTTT. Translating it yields CACDLIMRADKLIF.

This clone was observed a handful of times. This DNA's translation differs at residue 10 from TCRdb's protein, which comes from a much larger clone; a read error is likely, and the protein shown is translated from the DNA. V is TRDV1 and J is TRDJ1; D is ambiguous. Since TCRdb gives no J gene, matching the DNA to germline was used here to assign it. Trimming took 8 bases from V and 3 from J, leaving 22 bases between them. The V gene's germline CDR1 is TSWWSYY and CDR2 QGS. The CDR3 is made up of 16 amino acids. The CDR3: CALLTATRSPADKLIF. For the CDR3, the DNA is TGTGCTCTTCTGACCGCAACAAGGAGTCCGGCCGATAAACTCATCTTT.

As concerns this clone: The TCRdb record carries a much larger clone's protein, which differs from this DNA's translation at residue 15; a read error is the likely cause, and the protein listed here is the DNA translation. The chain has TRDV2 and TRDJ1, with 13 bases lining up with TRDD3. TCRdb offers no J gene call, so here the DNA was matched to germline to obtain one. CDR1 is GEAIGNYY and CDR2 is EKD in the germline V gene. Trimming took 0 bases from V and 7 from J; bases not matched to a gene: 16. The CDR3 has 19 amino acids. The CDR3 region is CACDTLTDWGIRSTGKLIF. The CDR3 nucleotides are TGTGCCTGTGACACCCTTACCGACTGGGGGATACGATCCACAGGTAAACTCATCTTT.

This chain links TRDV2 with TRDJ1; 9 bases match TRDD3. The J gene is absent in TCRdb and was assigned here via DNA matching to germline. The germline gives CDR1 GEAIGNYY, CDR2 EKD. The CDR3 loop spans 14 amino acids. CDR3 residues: CAGDTPLYTDKLIF. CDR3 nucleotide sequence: TGTGCTGGGGATACGCCTTTGTACACCGATAAACTCATCTTT.

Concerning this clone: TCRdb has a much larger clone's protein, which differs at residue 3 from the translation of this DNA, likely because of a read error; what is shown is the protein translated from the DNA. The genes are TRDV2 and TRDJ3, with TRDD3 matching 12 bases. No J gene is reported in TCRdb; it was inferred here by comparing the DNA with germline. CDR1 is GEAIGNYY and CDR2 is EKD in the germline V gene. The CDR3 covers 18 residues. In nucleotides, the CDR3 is TGTGCCCGTGACACTGGGGGATACCAGTCCTGGGACACCCGACAGATGTTTTTC. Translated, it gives CARDTGGYQSWDTRQMFF.

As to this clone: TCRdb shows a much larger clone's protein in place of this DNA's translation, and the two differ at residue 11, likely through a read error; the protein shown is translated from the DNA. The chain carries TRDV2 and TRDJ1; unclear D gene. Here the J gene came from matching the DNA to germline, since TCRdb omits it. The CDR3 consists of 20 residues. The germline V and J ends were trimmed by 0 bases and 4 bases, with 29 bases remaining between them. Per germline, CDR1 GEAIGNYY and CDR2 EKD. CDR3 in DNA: TGTGCCTGTGACACCATCCTGGCCAGCCCCCTAAACTACTACGGCGATAAACTCATCTTT. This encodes CACDTILASPLNYYGDKLIF.

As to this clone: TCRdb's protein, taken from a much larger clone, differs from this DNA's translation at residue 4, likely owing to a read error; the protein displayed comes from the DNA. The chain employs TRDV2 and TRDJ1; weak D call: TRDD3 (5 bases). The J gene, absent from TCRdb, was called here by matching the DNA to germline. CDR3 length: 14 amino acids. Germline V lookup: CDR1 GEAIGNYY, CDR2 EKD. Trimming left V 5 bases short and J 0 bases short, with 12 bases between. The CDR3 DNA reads TGTGCCTGTGTCAGGTGGGGAAACACCGATAAACTCATCTTT. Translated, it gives CACVRWGNTDKLIF.

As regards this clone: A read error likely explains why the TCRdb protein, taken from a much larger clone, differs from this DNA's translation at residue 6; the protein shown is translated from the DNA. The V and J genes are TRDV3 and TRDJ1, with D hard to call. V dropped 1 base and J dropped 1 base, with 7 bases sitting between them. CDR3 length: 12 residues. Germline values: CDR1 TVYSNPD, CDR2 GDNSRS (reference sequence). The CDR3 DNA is TGTGCCTTTAAACCCTGCACCGATAAACTCATCTTT. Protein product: CAFKPCTDKLIF.

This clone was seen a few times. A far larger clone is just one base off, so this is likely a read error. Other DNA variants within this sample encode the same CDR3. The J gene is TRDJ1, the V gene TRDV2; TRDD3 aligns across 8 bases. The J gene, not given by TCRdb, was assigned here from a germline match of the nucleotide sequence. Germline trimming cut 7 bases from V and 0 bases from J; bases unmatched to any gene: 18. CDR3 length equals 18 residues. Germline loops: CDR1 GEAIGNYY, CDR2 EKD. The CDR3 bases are TGTGCCTGCGACGCCATTAATACTGGGGGCCTGTACACCGATAAACTCATCTTT. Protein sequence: CACDAINTGGLYTDKLIF.

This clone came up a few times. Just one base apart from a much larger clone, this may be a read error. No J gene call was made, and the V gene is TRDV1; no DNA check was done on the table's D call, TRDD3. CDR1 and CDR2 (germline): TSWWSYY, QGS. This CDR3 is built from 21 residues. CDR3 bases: TGTGCTCTTGGGGACTGGGGCCTTCCTACGGAGCTGGGTGGGGATACGCGTTGGCTCATCTTT. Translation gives CALGDWGLPTELGGDTRWLIF.

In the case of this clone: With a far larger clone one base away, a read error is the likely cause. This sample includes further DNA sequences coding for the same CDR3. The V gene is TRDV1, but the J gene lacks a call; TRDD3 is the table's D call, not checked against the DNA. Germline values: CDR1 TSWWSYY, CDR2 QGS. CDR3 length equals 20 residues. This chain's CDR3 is CALGNRRILPLGDTADKLIF. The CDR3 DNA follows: TGTGCTCTTGGGAATCGGCGGATCCTACCTTTGGGGGATACGGCCGATAAGCTCATCTTT.

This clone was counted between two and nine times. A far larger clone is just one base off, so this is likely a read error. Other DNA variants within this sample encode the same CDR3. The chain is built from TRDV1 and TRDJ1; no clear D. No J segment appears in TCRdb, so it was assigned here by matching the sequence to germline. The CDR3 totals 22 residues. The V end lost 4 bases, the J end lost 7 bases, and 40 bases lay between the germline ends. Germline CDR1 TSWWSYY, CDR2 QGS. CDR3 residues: CALGAPSYPLPLQREYMGKLIF. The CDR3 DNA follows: TGTGCTCTTGGGGCACCCTCGTATCCATTACCGCTCCAGAGGGAATATATGGGTAAACTCATCTTT.

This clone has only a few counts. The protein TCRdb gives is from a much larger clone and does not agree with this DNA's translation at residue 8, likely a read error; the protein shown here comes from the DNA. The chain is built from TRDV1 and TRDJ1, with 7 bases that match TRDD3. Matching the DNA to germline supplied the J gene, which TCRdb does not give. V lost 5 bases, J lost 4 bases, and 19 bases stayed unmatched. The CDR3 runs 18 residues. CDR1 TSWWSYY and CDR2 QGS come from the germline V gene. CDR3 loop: CALGSYRFIWGPLDKLIF. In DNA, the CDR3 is TGTGCTCTTGGGTCTTACCGTTTCATCTGGGGGCCACTCGATAAACTCATCTTT.

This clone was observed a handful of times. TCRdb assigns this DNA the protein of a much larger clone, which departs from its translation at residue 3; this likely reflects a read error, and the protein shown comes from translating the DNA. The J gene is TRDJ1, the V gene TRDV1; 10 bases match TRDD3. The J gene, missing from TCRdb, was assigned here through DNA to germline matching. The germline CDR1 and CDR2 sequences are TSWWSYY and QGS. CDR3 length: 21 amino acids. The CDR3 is CAFGGPTGTGGSLSYTDKLIF. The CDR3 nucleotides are TGTGCTTTTGGGGGGCCTACGGGTACTGGGGGATCACTCTCTTACACCGATAAACTCATCTTT.

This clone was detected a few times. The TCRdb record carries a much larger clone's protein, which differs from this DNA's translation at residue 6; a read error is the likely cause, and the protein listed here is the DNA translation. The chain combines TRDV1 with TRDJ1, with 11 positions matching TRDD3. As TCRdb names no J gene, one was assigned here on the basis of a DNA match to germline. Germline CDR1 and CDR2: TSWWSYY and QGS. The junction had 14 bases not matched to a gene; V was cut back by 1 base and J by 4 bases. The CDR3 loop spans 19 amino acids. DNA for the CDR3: TGTGCTCTTGGGGAACCTCCTCACAACTGGGGGATATGCAACGATAAACTCATCTTT. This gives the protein CALGEPPHNWGICNDKLIF.

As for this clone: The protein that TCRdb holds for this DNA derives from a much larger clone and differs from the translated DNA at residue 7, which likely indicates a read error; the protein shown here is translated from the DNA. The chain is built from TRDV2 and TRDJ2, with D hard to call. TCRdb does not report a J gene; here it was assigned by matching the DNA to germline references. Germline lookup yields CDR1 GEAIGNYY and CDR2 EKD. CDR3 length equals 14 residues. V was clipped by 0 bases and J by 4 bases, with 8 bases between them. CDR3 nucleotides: TGTGCCTGTGACACCATTATTGGGACAGCACAACTCTTCTTT. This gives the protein CACDTIIGTAQLFF.

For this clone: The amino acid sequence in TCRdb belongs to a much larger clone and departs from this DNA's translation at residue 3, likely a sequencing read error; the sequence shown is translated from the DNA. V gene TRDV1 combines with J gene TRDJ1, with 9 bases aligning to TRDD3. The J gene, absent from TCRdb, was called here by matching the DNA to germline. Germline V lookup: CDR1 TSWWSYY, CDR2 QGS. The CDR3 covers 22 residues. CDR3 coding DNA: TGTGCTCCTGGGGAACGTTTAATCCTACGTCTTCTGGGGGATGAGTACACCGATAAACTCATCTTT. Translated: CAPGERLILRLLGDEYTDKLIF.

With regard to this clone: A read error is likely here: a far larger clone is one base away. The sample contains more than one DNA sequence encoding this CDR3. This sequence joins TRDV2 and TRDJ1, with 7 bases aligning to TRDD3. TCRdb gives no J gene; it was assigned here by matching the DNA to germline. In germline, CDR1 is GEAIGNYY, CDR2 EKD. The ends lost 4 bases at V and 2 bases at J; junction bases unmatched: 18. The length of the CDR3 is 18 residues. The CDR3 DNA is TGTGCCTGTGATCTAATTACTGGAGGATACGCGGGGACCGATAAACTCATCTTT. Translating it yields CACDLITGGYAGTDKLIF.